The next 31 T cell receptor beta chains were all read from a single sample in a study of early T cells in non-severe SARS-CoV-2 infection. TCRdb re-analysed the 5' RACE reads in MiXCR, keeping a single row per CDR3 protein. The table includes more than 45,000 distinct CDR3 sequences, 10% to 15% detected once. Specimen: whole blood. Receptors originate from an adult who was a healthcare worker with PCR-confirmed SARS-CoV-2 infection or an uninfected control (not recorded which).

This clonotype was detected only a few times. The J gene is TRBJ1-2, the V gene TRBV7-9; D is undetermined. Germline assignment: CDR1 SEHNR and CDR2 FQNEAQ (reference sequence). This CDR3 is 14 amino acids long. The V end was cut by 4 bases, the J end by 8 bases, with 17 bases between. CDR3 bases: TGTGCCAGCAGCTCAATAACTGCTTCGTTCGGCTACACCTTC. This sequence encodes CASSSITASFGYTF.

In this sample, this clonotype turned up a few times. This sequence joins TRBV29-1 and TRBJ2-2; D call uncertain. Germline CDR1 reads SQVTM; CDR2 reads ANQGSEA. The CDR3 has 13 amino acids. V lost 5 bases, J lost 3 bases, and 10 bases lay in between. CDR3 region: CSVSAGYTGELFF. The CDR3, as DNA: TGCAGCGTTTCCGCTGGGTACACCGGGGAGCTGTTTTTT.

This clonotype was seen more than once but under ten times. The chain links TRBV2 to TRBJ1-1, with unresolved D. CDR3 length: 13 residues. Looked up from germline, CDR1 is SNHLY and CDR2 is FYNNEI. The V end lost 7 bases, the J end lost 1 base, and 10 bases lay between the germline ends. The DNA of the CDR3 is TGTGCCAGCACATACAACTGGAACACTGAAGCTTTCTTT. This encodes CASTYNWNTEAFF.

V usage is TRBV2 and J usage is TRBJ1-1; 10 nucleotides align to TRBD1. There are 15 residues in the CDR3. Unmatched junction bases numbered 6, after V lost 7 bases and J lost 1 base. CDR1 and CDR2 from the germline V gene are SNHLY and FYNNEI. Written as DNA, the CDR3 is TGTGCCAGCACCGGGAGGACAGGGGGGAACACTGAAGCTTTCTTT. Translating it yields CASTGRTGGNTEAFF.

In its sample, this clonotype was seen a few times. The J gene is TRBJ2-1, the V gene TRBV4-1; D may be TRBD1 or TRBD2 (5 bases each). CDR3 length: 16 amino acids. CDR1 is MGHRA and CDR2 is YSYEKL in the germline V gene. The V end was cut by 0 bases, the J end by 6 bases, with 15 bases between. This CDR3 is CASSQDMGTESNEQFF. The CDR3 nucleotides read TGCGCCAGCAGCCAAGATATGGGGACGGAGAGCAATGAGCAGTTCTTC.

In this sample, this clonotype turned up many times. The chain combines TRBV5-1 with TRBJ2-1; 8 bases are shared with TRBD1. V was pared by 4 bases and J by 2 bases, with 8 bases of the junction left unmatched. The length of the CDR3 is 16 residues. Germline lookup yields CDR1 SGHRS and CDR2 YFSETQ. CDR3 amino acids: CASSRVPGQAYNEQFF. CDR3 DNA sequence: TGCGCCAGCAGCCGGGTACCGGGACAGGCCTACAATGAGCAGTTCTTC.

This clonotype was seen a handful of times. CDR3: CASSQNNYGYTF. For the CDR3, the DNA is TGTGCCAGCAGCCAAAATAACTATGGCTACACCTTC. The V and J genes are TRBV7-9 and TRBJ1-2; D is undetermined. Trimming removed 5 bases at V and 1 base at J, with 5 bases between. CDR1 and CDR2 from the germline V gene are SEHNR and FQNEAQ (reference sequence). The CDR3 is 12 residues long.

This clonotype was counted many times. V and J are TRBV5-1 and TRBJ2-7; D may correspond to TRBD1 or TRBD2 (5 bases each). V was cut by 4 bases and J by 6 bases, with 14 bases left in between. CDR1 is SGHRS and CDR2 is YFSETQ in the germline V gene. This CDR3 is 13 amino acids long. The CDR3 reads CASSPEPGGEQYF. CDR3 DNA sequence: TGCGCCAGCAGCCCTGAGCCTGGGGGCGAGCAGTACTTC. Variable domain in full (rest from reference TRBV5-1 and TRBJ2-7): KAGVTQTPRYLIKTRGQQVTLSCSPISGHRSVSWYQQTPGQGLQFLFEYFSETQRNKGNFPGRFSGRQFSNSRSEMNVSTLELGDSALYLCASSPEPGGEQYFGPGTRLTVT.

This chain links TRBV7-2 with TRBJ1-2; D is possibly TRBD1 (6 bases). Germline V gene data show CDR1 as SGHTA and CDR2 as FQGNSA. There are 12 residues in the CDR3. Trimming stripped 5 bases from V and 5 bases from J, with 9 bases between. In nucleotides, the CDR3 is TGTGCCAGCAGCACGGACAGATATGGCTACACCTTC. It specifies CASSTDRYGYTF. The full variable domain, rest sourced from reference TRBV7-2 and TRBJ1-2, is GAGVSQSPSNKVTEKGKDVELRCDPISGHTALYWYRQSLGQGLEFLIYFQGNSAPDKSGLPSDRFSAERTGGSVSTLTIQRTQQEDSAVYLCASSTDRYGYTFGSGTRLTVV.

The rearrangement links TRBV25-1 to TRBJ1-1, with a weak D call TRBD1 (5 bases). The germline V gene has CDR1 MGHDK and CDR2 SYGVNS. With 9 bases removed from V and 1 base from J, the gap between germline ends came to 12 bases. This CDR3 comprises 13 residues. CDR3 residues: CASRDDRNTEAFF. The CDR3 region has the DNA TGTGCCAGTCGGGATGACAGGAACACTGAAGCTTTCTTT.

CDR3 amino acids: CASRDISSYEQYF. The CDR3 region has the DNA TGTGCCAGCAGGGACATCAGCTCCTACGAGCAGTACTTC. The rearrangement links TRBV27 to TRBJ2-7; tentatively, D is TRBD1 (5 bases). CDR3 length equals 13 residues. Germline lookup yields CDR1 MNHEY and CDR2 SMNVEV (reference sequence). V was cut by 6 bases and J by 0 bases, with 9 bases left in between.

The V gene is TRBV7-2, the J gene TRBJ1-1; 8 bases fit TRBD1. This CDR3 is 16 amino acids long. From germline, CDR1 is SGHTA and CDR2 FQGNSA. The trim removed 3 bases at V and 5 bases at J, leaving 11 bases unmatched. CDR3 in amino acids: CASSFTPWTGRTEAFF. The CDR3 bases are TGTGCCAGCAGCTTCACCCCTTGGACAGGGAGGACTGAAGCTTTCTTT.

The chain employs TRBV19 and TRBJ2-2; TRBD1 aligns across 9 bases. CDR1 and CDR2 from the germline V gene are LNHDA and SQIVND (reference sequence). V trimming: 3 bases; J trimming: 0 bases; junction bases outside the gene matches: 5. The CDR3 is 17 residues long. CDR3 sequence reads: CASSMVRTGANTGELFF. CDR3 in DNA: TGTGCCAGTAGTATGGTCAGGACAGGGGCGAACACCGGGGAGCTGTTTTTT.

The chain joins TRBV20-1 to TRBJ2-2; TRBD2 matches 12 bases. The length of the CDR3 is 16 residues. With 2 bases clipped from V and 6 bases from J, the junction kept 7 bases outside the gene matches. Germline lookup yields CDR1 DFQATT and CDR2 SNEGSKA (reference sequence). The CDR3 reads CSARFLAGGPPGELFF. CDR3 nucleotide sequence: TGCAGTGCTAGATTTCTAGCGGGGGGGCCTCCCGGGGAGCTGTTTTTT.

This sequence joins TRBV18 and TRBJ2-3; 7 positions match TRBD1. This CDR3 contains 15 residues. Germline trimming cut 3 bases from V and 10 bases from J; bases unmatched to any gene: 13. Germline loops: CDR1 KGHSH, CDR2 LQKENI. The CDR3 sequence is CASSPFDGTDTSQYF. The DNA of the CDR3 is TGTGCCAGCTCACCCTTCGACGGGACAGATACGTCGCAGTATTTT. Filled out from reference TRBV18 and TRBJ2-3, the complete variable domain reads NAGVMQNPRHLVRRRGQEARLRCSPMKGHSHVYWYRQLPEEGLKFMVYLQKENIIDESGMPKERFSAEFPKEGPSILRIQQVVRGDSAAYFCASSPFDGTDTSQYFGPGTRLTVL.

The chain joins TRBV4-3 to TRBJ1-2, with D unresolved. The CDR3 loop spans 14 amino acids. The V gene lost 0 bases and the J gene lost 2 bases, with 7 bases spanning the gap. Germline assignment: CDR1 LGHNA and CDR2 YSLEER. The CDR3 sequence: CASSQDTVNYGYTF. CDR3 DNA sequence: TGCGCCAGCAGCCAAGATACGGTGAACTATGGCTACACCTTC.

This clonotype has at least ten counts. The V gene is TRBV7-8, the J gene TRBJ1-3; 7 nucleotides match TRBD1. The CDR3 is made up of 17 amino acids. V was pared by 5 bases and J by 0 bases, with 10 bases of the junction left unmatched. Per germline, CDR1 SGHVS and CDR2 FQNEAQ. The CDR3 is CASSHRRTGSSGNTIYF. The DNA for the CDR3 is TGTGCCAGCAGCCACCGACGGACAGGAAGCTCTGGAAACACCATATATTTT.

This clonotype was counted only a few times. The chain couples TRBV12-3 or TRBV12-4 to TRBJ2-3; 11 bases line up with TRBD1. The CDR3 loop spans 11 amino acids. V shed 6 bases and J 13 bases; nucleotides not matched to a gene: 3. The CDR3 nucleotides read TGTGCCAGCAGCCGGACAGGGGGCGAGTATTTT. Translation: CASSRTGGEYF.

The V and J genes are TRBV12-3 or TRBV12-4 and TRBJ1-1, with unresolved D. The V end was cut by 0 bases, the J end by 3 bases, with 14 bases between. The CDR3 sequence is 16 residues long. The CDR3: CASSLARTSGDTEAFF. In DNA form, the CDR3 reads TGTGCCAGCAGTTTAGCCCGGACTTCCGGGGACACTGAAGCTTTCTTT.

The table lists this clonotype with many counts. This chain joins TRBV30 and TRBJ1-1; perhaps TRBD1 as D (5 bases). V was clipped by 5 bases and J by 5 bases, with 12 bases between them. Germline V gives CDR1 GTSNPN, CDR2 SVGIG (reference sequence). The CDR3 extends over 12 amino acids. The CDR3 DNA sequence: TGTGCCTGGGACCGGGGGTCGACTGAAGCTTTCTTT. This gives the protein CAWDRGSTEAFF.

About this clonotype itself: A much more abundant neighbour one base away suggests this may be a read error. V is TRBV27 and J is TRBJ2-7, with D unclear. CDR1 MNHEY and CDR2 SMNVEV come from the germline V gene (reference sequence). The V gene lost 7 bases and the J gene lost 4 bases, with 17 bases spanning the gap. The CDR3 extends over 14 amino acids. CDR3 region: CASKSGRQSYEQYF. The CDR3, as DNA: TGTGCCAGCAAATCAGGCCGACAAAGTTACGAGCAGTACTTC.

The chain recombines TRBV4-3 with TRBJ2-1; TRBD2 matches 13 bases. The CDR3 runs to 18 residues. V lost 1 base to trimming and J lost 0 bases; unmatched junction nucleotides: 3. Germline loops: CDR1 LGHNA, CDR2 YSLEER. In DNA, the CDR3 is TGCGCCAGCAGCCAAGCGGGACTAGCGGGGAGCTCCTACAATGAGCAGTTCTTC. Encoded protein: CASSQAGLAGSSYNEQFF.

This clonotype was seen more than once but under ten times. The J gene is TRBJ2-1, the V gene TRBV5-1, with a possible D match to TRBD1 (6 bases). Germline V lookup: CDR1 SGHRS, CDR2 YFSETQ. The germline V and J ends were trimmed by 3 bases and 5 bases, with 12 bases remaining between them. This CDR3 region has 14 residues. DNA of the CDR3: TGCGCCAGCAGCTCAGGGGTTTTAGACAATGAGCAGTTCTTC. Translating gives CASSSGVLDNEQFF.

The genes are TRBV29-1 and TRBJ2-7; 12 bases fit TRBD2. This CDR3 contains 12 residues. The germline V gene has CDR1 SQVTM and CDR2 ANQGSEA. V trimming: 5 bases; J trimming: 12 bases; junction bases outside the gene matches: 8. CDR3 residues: CSVRLAGGPPYF. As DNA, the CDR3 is TGCAGCGTTCGGCTAGCGGGAGGGCCCCCGTACTTC.

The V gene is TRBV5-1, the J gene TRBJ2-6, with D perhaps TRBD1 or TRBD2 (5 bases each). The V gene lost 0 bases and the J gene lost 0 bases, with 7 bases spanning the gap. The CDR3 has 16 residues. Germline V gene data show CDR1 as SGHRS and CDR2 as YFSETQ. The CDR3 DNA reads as TGCGCCAGCAGCTTGGAAGGGACCTCTGGGGCCAACGTCCTGACTTTC. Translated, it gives CASSLEGTSGANVLTF.

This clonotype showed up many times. CDR3 region: CASSPVGRTDTQYF. CDR3 DNA: TGTGCCAGCAGCCCGGTAGGACGCACAGATACGCAGTATTTT. This rearrangement joins TRBV7-9 to TRBJ2-3; no firm D call. Trimming removed 5 bases at V and 1 base at J, with 10 bases between. The CDR3 sequence is 14 residues long. CDR1 is SEHNR and CDR2 is FQNEAQ in the germline V gene (reference sequence).

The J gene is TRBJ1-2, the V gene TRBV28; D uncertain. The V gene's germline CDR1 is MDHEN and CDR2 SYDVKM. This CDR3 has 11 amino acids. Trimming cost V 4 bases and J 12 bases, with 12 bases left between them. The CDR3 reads CASSSTRVHTF. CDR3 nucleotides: TGTGCCAGCAGTTCAACAAGGGTACACACCTTC.

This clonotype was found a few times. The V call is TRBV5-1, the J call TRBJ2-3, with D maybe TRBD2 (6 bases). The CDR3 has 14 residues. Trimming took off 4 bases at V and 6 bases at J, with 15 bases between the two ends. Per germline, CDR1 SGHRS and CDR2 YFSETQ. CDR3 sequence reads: CASSQTGGKDTQYF. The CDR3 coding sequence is TGCGCCAGCAGCCAGACTGGGGGGAAGGATACGCAGTATTTT.

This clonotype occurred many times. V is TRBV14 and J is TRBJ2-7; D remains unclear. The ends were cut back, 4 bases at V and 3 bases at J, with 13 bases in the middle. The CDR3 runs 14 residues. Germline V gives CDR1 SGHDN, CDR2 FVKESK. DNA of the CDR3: TGTGCCAGCAGCCCGACGGTCACTCGCTACGAGCAGTACTTC. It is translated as CASSPTVTRYEQYF.

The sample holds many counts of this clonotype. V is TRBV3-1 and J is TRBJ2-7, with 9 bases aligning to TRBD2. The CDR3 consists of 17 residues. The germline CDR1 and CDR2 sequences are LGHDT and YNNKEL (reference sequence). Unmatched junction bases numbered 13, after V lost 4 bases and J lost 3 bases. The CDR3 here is CASSPTFVAGGHYEQYF. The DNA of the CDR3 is TGTGCCAGCAGCCCTACTTTCGTCGCGGGGGGGCACTACGAGCAGTACTTC.

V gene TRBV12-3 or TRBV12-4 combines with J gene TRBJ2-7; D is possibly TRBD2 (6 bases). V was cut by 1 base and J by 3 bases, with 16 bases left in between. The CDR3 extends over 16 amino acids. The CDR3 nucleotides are TGTGCCAGCAGTTTAGGGGGCCGGGACTTAAACTACGAGCAGTACTTC. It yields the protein CASSLGGRDLNYEQYF.